This passage covers 20 T cell receptor beta chains from one sample sequenced in a study of PD-L1 blockade in urothelial cancer. TCRdb keeps only in-frame clones here, not all; method: immunoSEQ multiplex PCR. Among about 43,000 clones listed, around 90% were seen once. The sample consisted of PBMCs, taken around atezolizumab (anti-PD-L1) treatment. Receptors were obtained from a woman aged 55-70 years with urothelial cancer.

The chain has TRBV5-4 and TRBJ1-2; 8 bases agree with TRBD1. Germline loops: CDR1 SGHNT, CDR2 YYREEE (reference sequence). Germline trimming cut 4 bases from V and 2 bases from J; bases unmatched to any gene: 10. The CDR3 covers 16 residues. For the CDR3, the DNA is TGTGCCAGCAGCAGAGGACAGGGAAGTTCCAACTATGGCTACACCTTC. Encoded protein: CASSRGQGSSNYGYTF.

V gene TRBV7-9 combines with J gene TRBJ1-5; 8 nucleotides align to TRBD1. There are 13 residues in the CDR3. V was pared by 4 bases and J by 7 bases, with 3 bases of the junction left unmatched. Per germline, CDR1 SEHNR and CDR2 FQNEAQ (reference sequence). This CDR3 is CASSSTGGQPQHF. The CDR3 DNA sequence: TGTGCCAGCAGCTCTACAGGGGGACAGCCCCAGCATTTT.

This chain uses TRBV10-2 with TRBJ2-5; 7 bases are a match to TRBD2. The junction had 4 bases not matched to a gene; V was cut back by 11 bases and J by 4 bases. Looked up from germline, CDR1 is WSHSY and CDR2 is SAAADI. CDR3 length: 11 amino acids. CDR3 protein: CAGRDGETQYF. CDR3 sequence (DNA): TGCGCCGGGAGGGACGGAGAGACCCAGTACTTC.

This sequence joins TRBV7-9 and TRBJ2-7; 8 bases match TRBD1. The CDR3 length is 15 residues. With 2 bases clipped from V and 6 bases from J, the junction kept 9 bases outside the gene matches. Germline loops: CDR1 SEHNR, CDR2 FQNEAQ (reference sequence). The CDR3 sequence is CASSLFLTGESEQYF. Written as DNA, the CDR3 is TGTGCCAGCAGCTTATTTCTGACAGGGGAGTCCGAGCAGTACTTC.

This chain uses TRBV4-3 with TRBJ1-1; D is undetermined. The CDR3 is 15 amino acids. Trimming cost V 0 bases and J 0 bases, with 8 bases left between them. Looked up from germline, CDR1 is LGHNA and CDR2 is YSLEER. CDR3 loop: CASSQEWHLNTEAFF. DNA for the CDR3: TGCGCCAGCAGCCAAGAGTGGCACCTGAACACTGAAGCTTTCTTT.

J is TRBJ2-5 and V is TRBV10-3, with TRBD2 matching over 8 bases. The CDR3 contains 12 residues. CDR1 and CDR2 (germline): ENHRY, SYGVKD. V lost 10 bases to trimming and J lost 2 bases; unmatched junction nucleotides: 3. CDR3 sequence (DNA): TGTGCCAGTAGCGGGACTCAAGAGACCCAGTACTTC. This encodes CASSGTQETQYF.

CDR3 protein: CASSLDRTNNEQFF. The CDR3 DNA reads as TGTGCCAGCAGCTTAGACCGGACTAACAATGAGCAGTTCTTC. This chain connects TRBV7-8 to TRBJ2-1; possibly TRBD2 for D (6 bases). From germline, CDR1 is SGHVS and CDR2 FQNEAQ. V was clipped by 1 base and J by 5 bases, with 9 bases between them. This CDR3 is built from 14 residues.

The chain links TRBV9 to TRBJ2-6; tentatively, D is TRBD1 (6 bases). V dropped 2 bases and J dropped 2 bases, with 14 bases sitting between them. Per germline, CDR1 SGDLS and CDR2 YYNGEE. The CDR3 extends over 17 amino acids. CDR3 DNA: TGTGCCAGCAGCGTGAACAGGGAATCCGCTGGGGCCAACGTCCTGACTTTC. Translating gives CASSVNRESAGANVLTF.

V gene TRBV5-1 combines with J gene TRBJ2-1; TRBD2 agrees at 7 bases. Germline-derived CDR1 and CDR2 are SGHRS and YFSETQ. There are 13 residues in the CDR3. The J segment lost 4 bases and the V segment lost 4 bases, leaving 2 bases of the junction unmatched. The CDR3 is CASSGGGYNEQFF. CDR3 nucleotides: TGCGCCAGCAGCGGCGGGGGATACAATGAGCAGTTCTTC.

The chain couples TRBV10-1 to TRBJ2-5; tentatively, D is TRBD1 (6 bases). CDR1 is WNHNN and CDR2 is SYGVQD in the germline V gene (reference sequence). The CDR3 totals 13 residues. Between the trimmed V and J ends, which lost 4 bases and 2 bases, there was a span of 8 bases. The CDR3 nucleotides read TGCGCCAGCAGTGGGACAGATCAAGAGACCCAGTACTTC. It translates to CASSGTDQETQYF.

The chain uses TRBV25-1 and TRBJ1-4; weak D call: TRBD1 (6 bases). The CDR3 loop spans 17 amino acids. Germline CDR1 and CDR2: MGHDK and SYGVNS. The V and J ends lost 3 bases and 3 bases respectively, with 17 bases between them. In nucleotides, the CDR3 is TGTGCCAGCAGTGAGCGGGGGCAGGGGACGTCTAATGAAAAACTGTTTTTT. Protein product: CASSERGQGTSNEKLFF.

A few counts support this clone. The chain recombines TRBV4-3 with TRBJ2-2; perhaps TRBD2 as D (7 bases). From germline, CDR1 is LGHNA and CDR2 YSLEER. The V gene lost 2 bases and the J gene lost 0 bases, with 13 bases spanning the gap. The CDR3 consists of 17 residues. The CDR3 DNA is TGCGCCAGCAGCCAATCAGCCGGGGGGCCGAACACCGGGGAGCTGTTTTTT. This encodes CASSQSAGGPNTGELFF.

V and J are TRBV28 and TRBJ2-7; TRBD1 matches 9 bases. Germline CDR1 MDHEN, CDR2 SYDVKM. The CDR3 sequence is 13 residues long. Trimming removed 3 bases from V and 5 bases from J; junction bases left unmatched: 2. The CDR3 is CASSLGQGDEQYF. The DNA of the CDR3 is TGTGCCAGCAGTTTGGGACAGGGCGACGAGCAGTACTTC. The complete variable domain, with remaining parts taken from reference TRBV28 and TRBJ2-7, reads DVKVTQSSRYLVKRTGEKVFLECVQDMDHENMFWYRQDPGLGLRLIYFSYDVKMKEKGDIPEGYSVSREKKERFSLILESASTNQTSMYLCASSLGQGDEQYFGPGTRLTVT.

The V gene is TRBV4-3, the J gene TRBJ2-5; 7 bases are shared with TRBD1. V lost 4 bases to trimming and J lost 4 bases; unmatched junction nucleotides: 9. The CDR3 has 15 amino acids. Germline CDR1 LGHNA, CDR2 YSLEER. The CDR3 loop is CASSPYEGAGETQYF. CDR3 nucleotide sequence: TGCGCCAGCAGCCCTTACGAGGGGGCTGGAGAGACCCAGTACTTC.

This clone appeared once. V is TRBV9 and J is TRBJ1-1; no definite D call. Germline CDR1 and CDR2: SGDLS and YYNGEE. Trimming removed 0 bases from V and 1 base from J, with 7 bases in between. The CDR3 spans 14 residues. DNA of the CDR3: TGTGCCAGCAGCGTAGCACAAAAGAACACTGAAGCTTTCTTT. Amino acids: CASSVAQKNTEAFF.

The rearrangement joins TRBV9 to TRBJ2-5, with 16 bases aligning to TRBD2. V was clipped by 4 bases and J by 5 bases; unmatched bases: 5. The CDR3 consists of 16 residues. Looked up from germline, CDR1 is SGDLS and CDR2 is YYNGEE. The CDR3 sequence is CASSTGLAGGWETQYF. In DNA, the CDR3 is TGTGCCAGCAGCACGGGACTAGCGGGAGGGTGGGAGACCCAGTACTTC.

The genes are TRBV19 and TRBJ2-7, with D unclear. V dropped 4 bases and J dropped 7 bases, with 20 bases sitting between them. Germline V gives CDR1 LNHDA, CDR2 SQIVND (reference sequence). The CDR3 runs to 15 residues. The CDR3 bases are TGTGCCAGTAGTACAAATCGACTCGAGTCATTGGAGCAGTACTTC. It is translated as CASSTNRLESLEQYF.

V gene TRBV18 combines with J gene TRBJ2-2, with D possibly matching TRBD1 (5 bases). This CDR3 has 16 residues. Germline CDR1 and CDR2: KGHSH and LQKENI. Trimming shortened V by 4 bases and J by 6 bases, and 18 bases separated the two germline ends. CDR3: CASSQGWSRFAGELFF. CDR3 DNA: TGTGCCAGCTCACAGGGGTGGAGCAGGTTCGCCGGGGAGCTGTTTTTT.

The chain is built from TRBV19 and TRBJ2-7; 7 bases are shared with TRBD2. In germline, CDR1 is LNHDA, CDR2 SQIVND (reference sequence). V lost 4 bases, J lost 3 bases, and 6 bases stayed unmatched. The CDR3 is 14 residues long. CDR3 nucleotides: TGTGCCAGTAGTAGGAGCGGGGCCCTCTACGAGCAGTACTTC. It specifies CASSRSGALYEQYF.

This chain joins TRBV14 and TRBJ2-1; D not certain. Germline V gives CDR1 SGHDN, CDR2 FVKESK. Trimming removed 1 base at V and 5 bases at J, with 3 bases between. The CDR3 is 12 residues long. The CDR3 spells CASSQADNEQFF. CDR3 DNA sequence: TGTGCCAGCAGCCAAGCCGACAATGAGCAGTTCTTC.